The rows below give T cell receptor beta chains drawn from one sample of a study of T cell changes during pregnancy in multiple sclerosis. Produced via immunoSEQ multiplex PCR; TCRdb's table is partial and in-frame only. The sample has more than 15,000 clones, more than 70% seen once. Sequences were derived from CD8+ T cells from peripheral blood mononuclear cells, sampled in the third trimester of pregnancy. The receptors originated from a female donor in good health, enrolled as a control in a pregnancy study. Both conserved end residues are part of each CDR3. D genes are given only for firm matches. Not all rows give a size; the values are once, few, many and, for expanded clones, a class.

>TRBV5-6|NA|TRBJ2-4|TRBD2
TGTGCCAGCAGCTTGTTTAGCGGGGGCAACATTCAGTACTTC
CASSLFSGGNIQYF
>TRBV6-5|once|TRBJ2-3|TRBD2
TGTGCCAGCAGTAAACTAGCGGGAGGGGCAGATACGCAGTATTTT
CASSKLAGGADTQYF
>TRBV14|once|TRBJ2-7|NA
TGTGCCAGCAGCCGCGCCTACGAGCAGTACTTC
CASSRAYEQYF
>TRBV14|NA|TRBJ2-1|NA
TGTGCCAGCAGCCAAGACGACAGCTCCTACAATGAGCAGTTCTTC
CASSQDDSSYNEQFF
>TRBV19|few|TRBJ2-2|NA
TGTGCCAGTAGTATGGGAGACACGTACACCGGGGAGCTGTTTTTT
CASSMGDTYTGELFF
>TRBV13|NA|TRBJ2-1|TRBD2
TGTGCCAGCAGCCCCGCCGGGACTAGCGGCGCCTACAATGAGCAGTTCTTC
CASSPAGTSGAYNEQFF
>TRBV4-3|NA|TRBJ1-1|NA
TGCGCCACTGGGTGGCGGCTGAACACTGAAGCTTTCTTT
CATGWRLNTEAFF
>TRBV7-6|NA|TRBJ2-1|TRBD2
TGTGCCAGCAGCTTGGGGGGACTAGGTTTTAATGAGCAGTTCTTC
CASSLGGLGFNEQFF
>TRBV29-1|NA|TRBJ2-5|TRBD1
TGCAGCGTTGACCGGACAGGGGGTTTTCCGGAGACCCAGTACTTC
CSVDRTGGFPETQYF
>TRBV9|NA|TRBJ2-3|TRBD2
TGTGCCAGCAGCGTTAGCGGGGGGGCAGCAGATACGCAGTATTTT
CASSVSGGAADTQYF
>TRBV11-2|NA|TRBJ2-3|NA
TGTGCCAGCAGCATGAGGGGGGGCGGGTCAGATACGCAGTATTTT
CASSMRGGGSDTQYF
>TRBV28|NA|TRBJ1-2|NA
TGTGCCAGCAGTGACAACGGCGGCTACACCTTC
CASSDNGGYTF
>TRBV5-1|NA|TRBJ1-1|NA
TGCGCCAGCAGGACAGGGAACACTGAAGCTTTCTTT
CASRTGNTEAFF
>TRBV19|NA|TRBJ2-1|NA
TGTGCCGAACTTTGGGAGCAGTTCTTC
CAELWEQFF
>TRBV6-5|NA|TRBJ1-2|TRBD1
TGTGCCAGCAGCCCCGACAGGGTGTCTGGCTACACCTTC
CASSPDRVSGYTF
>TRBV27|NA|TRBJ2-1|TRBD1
TGTGCCAGCAGTCTTAAGCGGACAGGGGGCATCTTAATCAATGAGCAGTTCTTC
CASSLKRTGGILINEQFF
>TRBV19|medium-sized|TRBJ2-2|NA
TGTGCCAGTAGTATCTTCGAGGGAGTTGTCGGGGAGCTGTTTTTT
CASSIFEGVVGELFF
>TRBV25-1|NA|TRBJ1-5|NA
TGTGCCAGCAGTGGCGGGGGGGCAGGGAATCAGCCCCAGCATTTT
CASSGGGAGNQPQHF
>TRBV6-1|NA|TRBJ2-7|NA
TGTGCCAGCAGTGAAGCACCAGACAGGCCCGAGCAGTACTTC
CASSEAPDRPEQYF
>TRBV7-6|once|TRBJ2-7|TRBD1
TGTGCCAGCAGCCCAGGGACCGGGACAGGGGGCTACGAGCAGTACTTC
CASSPGTGTGGYEQYF
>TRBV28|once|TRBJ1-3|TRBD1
TGTGCCAGCAGCCGACCCGACAGGGATCCGCTACACGATATTTCTGGAAACACCATATATTTT
CASSRPDRDPLHDISGNTIYF
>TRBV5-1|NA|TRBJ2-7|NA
TGCGCCAGCAGCTTGGATCCCGGGAGTGGGTACGAGCAGTACTTC
CASSLDPGSGYEQYF
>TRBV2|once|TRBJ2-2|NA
TGTGCCAGCAGAGAGATGAACACCGGGGAGCTGTTTTTT
CASREMNTGELFF
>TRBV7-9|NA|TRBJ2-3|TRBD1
TGTGCCAGCAGCTTAGAGGCGTTCAGGGGGCGGATAGGAGATACGCAGTATTTT
CASSLEAFRGRIGDTQYF
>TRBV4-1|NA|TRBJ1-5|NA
TGCGCCAGCAGCCAGGGCCTGGGTGGTCAGCCCCAGCATTTT
CASSQGLGGQPQHF
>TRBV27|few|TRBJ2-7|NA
TGTGCCAGCAGTTCAACTAGCTCTCCCTACGAGCAGTACTTC
CASSSTSSPYEQYF
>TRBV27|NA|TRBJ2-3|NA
TGTGCCAGCAGCCGGGTCGCTGATACGCAGTATTTT
CASSRVADTQYF
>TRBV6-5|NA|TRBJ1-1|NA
TGTGCCAGCAGTTACGATGGGGGACTTGAAGCTTTCTTT
CASSYDGGLEAFF
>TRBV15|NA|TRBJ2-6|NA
TGTGCCACCAGCAGAGTTAGGGGAACTGGGGCCAACGTCCTGACTTTC
CATSRVRGTGANVLTF
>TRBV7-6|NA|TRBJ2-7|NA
TGTGCCAGCAGCCCCAGGACTGCGCTCCAGGACGAGCAGTACTTC
CASSPRTALQDEQYF
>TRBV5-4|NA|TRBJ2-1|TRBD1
TGTGCCAGCAACCACTACCAAAGACAGGGGATGGGCGATGAGCAGTTCTTC
CASNHYQRQGMGDEQFF
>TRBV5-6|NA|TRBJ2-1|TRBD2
TGTGCCAGCAGCCCGGGGGGAAATGAGCAGTTCTTC
CASSPGGNEQFF
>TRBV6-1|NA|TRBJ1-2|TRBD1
TGTGCCAGCAGTGAAGCCAGAGGGGGACAGGGGCTTGGCTACACCTTC
CASSEARGGQGLGYTF
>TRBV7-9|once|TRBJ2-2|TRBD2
TGTGCCAGCAGCCCTCCGCAGCGGGAGATCGGGGAGCTGTTTTTT
CASSPPQREIGELFF
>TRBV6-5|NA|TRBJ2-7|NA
TGTGCCAGCAGTTGGACAGTTTCCTACGAGCAGTACTTC
CASSWTVSYEQYF